These T cell receptor beta chains were read from a single sample in a study of beta chain features in type 1 diabetes. TCRdb keeps only in-frame clones here, not all; method: immunoSEQ multiplex PCR. The data contain under 550,000 clones, 11% of them singletons. Sequenced material: naive CD4+ T cells from blood. The source of these receptors is a woman between 18 and 29 years old in good health. Each CDR3 is given with its conserved first and last residue. The D gene is left open where the match is weak. Expanded clones get a size class; other rows say once, few or many, or leave the size out.

J gene: TRBJ2-4
D gene: .
V gene: TRBV7-2
clone size: .
CDR3 DNA: TGTGCCAGCAGTTCTACTGCCGCGGCCAAAAACATTCAGTACTTC
CDR3 protein: CASSSTAAAKNIQYF

J gene: TRBJ2-3
D gene: .
V gene: TRBV4-3
clone size: few
CDR3 DNA: TGCGCCAGCAGCCGGAACCGACTAGCAGATACGCAGTATTTT
CDR3 protein: CASSRNRLADTQYF

J gene: TRBJ2-2
D gene: .
V gene: TRBV7-8
clone size: .
CDR3 DNA: TGTGCCAGCAGCCGCCGCTACACCGGGGAGCTGTTTTTT
CDR3 protein: CASSRRYTGELFF

J gene: TRBJ1-1
D gene: .
V gene: TRBV15
clone size: few
CDR3 DNA: TGTGCCACCAGCAGAGAGTACCTGAACGCTGAAGCTTTCTTT
CDR3 protein: CATSREYLNAEAFF

J gene: TRBJ2-3
D gene: .
V gene: TRBV9
clone size: few
CDR3 DNA: TGTGCCAGCAGCGTACTGAGCGGAAGCACAGATACGCAGTATTTT
CDR3 protein: CASSVLSGSTDTQYF

J gene: TRBJ2-3
D gene: .
V gene: TRBV18
clone size: .
CDR3 DNA: TGTGCCAGCTCGACCAACACAGATACGCAGTATTTT
CDR3 protein: CASSTNTDTQYF

J gene: TRBJ2-1
D gene: .
V gene: TRBV5-1
clone size: few
CDR3 DNA: TGCGCCAGCAGCTTGGCGGGCTATGGGGGCGCAGAGCAGTTCTTC
CDR3 protein: CASSLAGYGGAEQFF

J gene: TRBJ1-2
D gene: .
V gene: TRBV25-1
clone size: once
CDR3 DNA: TGTGCCAGCAGTGAAGCTGAGCCCTATGGCTACACCTTC
CDR3 protein: CASSEAEPYGYTF

J gene: TRBJ2-3
D gene: .
V gene: TRBV4-1
clone size: .
CDR3 DNA: TGCGCCAGCAGCCAAGATACCGATACGCAGTATTTT
CDR3 protein: CASSQDTDTQYF

J gene: TRBJ2-5
D gene: TRBD1
V gene: TRBV2
clone size: .
CDR3 DNA: TGTGCCAGCAGTGTCGGACAGGAAGAGACCCAGTACTTC
CDR3 protein: CASSVGQEETQYF

J gene: TRBJ2-1
D gene: TRBD2
V gene: TRBV7-9
clone size: .
CDR3 DNA: TGTGCCAGCAGCTTCGCGGGGGGAACGAATGAGCAGTTCTTC
CDR3 protein: CASSFAGGTNEQFF

J gene: TRBJ1-6
D gene: .
V gene: TRBV27
clone size: .
CDR3 DNA: TGTGCCAGCAGTCCACCGGCCTGGGGGAATTCACCCCTCCACTTT
CDR3 protein: CASSPPAWGNSPLHF

J gene: TRBJ2-1
D gene: .
V gene: TRBV1
clone size: .
CDR3 DNA: TGCACCAGCAGGGCCGGGAATGAGCAGTTCTTC
CDR3 protein: CTSRAGNEQFF

J gene: TRBJ2-3
D gene: TRBD2
V gene: TRBV7-6
clone size: few
CDR3 DNA: TGTGCCAGCAGCTCACTAGGGACTAGCCGTAGCACAGATACGCAGTATTTT
CDR3 protein: CASSSLGTSRSTDTQYF

J gene: TRBJ1-1
D gene: .
V gene: TRBV20-1
clone size: few
CDR3 DNA: TGCAGTGCTAGTTTTAACCCTGAAGCTTTCTTT
CDR3 protein: CSASFNPEAFF

J gene: TRBJ1-5
D gene: .
V gene: TRBV7-2
clone size: .
CDR3 DNA: TGTGCCAGCAGCTTAGCGAGCAATCAGCCCCAGCATTTT
CDR3 protein: CASSLASNQPQHF

J gene: TRBJ1-2
D gene: .
V gene: TRBV30
clone size: few
CDR3 DNA: TGTGCCTGGAGTGTTAGACGGCGGGGTGGCTACACCTTC
CDR3 protein: CAWSVRRRGGYTF

J gene: TRBJ1-1
D gene: .
V gene: TRBV27
clone size: .
CDR3 DNA: TGTGCCAGCAGTCCACAGTTCATGAACACTGAAGCTTTCTTT
CDR3 protein: CASSPQFMNTEAFF

J gene: TRBJ1-1
D gene: .
V gene: TRBV9
clone size: .
CDR3 DNA: TGTGCCAGCAGCGTAACTCCGGGATGGAACACTGAAGCTTTCTTT
CDR3 protein: CASSVTPGWNTEAFF

J gene: TRBJ2-1
D gene: .
V gene: TRBV4-2
clone size: few
CDR3 DNA: TGTGCCAGCAGCCCGCCCCTAGAAATGCACAATGAGCAGTTCTTC
CDR3 protein: CASSPPLEMHNEQFF

J gene: TRBJ1-1
D gene: .
V gene: TRBV7-8
clone size: .
CDR3 DNA: TGTGCCAGCAGCTTAGGCCAGGCATATTTCAACACTGAAGCTTTCTTT
CDR3 protein: CASSLGQAYFNTEAFF

J gene: TRBJ2-5
D gene: .
V gene: TRBV7-2
clone size: few
CDR3 DNA: TGTGCCAGCAGCTTAGTCCGGAAAGAGACCCAGTACTTC
CDR3 protein: CASSLVRKETQYF

J gene: TRBJ2-1
D gene: .
V gene: TRBV9
clone size: .
CDR3 DNA: TGTGCCAGCAGCCCCACACCGTCAGTGTTCGATGAGCAGTTCTTC
CDR3 protein: CASSPTPSVFDEQFF

J gene: TRBJ2-5
D gene: TRBD1
V gene: TRBV29-1
clone size: few
CDR3 DNA: TGCAGCGCCGGGACAGGGGGCATGGAGACCCAGTACTTC
CDR3 protein: CSAGTGGMETQYF

J gene: TRBJ2-7
D gene: TRBD1
V gene: TRBV23-1
clone size: .
CDR3 DNA: TGCGCCAGCAGTCAATCTTCCGAGGACAGGGTCCACGAGCAGTACTTC
CDR3 protein: CASSQSSEDRVHEQYF

J gene: TRBJ2-3
D gene: TRBD2
V gene: TRBV4-3
clone size: many
CDR3 DNA: TGCGCCAGCAGCCGGACTAGCGGGGTTGATACGCAGTATTTT
CDR3 protein: CASSRTSGVDTQYF

J gene: TRBJ2-2
D gene: .
V gene: TRBV4-2
clone size: few
CDR3 DNA: TGTGCCAGCAGCCAAGATAGGGGTACTAGGACCGGGGAGCTGTTTTTT
CDR3 protein: CASSQDRGTRTGELFF

J gene: TRBJ2-5
D gene: .
V gene: TRBV7-9
clone size: many
CDR3 DNA: TGTGCCAGCAGCCGGGACGTTGGGGAGACCCAGTACTTC
CDR3 protein: CASSRDVGETQYF

J gene: TRBJ1-4
D gene: TRBD1
V gene: TRBV2
clone size: few
CDR3 DNA: TGTGCCAGCAGTAACCGGGACAGGGGTCGGGGAGGCCGAAAACTGTTTTTT
CDR3 protein: CASSNRDRGRGGRKLFF

J gene: TRBJ2-1
D gene: TRBD1
V gene: TRBV6-5
clone size: .
CDR3 DNA: TGTGCCAGCAGACCGGGACAGGACTCCTACAATGAGCAGTTCTTC
CDR3 protein: CASRPGQDSYNEQFF

J gene: TRBJ2-7
D gene: TRBD2
V gene: TRBV19
clone size: few
CDR3 DNA: TGTGCCAGTAGTATGCCACGAGCTAGCGGAAGCTACGAGCAGTACTTC
CDR3 protein: CASSMPRASGSYEQYF

J gene: TRBJ1-1
D gene: TRBD1
V gene: TRBV18
clone size: few
CDR3 DNA: TGTGCCAGCTCGTGGGGACAGGGAATGAACACTGAAGCTTTCTTT
CDR3 protein: CASSWGQGMNTEAFF

J gene: TRBJ2-5
D gene: TRBD2
V gene: TRBV7-2
clone size: .
CDR3 DNA: TGTGCCAGCAGCCCCGGACTAGCGCAAGAGACCCAGTACTTC
CDR3 protein: CASSPGLAQETQYF

J gene: TRBJ2-6
D gene: .
V gene: TRBV5-1
clone size: few
CDR3 DNA: TGCGCCAGCAGCTTGGGGAGCTCTGGGGCCAACGTCCTGACTTTC
CDR3 protein: CASSLGSSGANVLTF

J gene: TRBJ2-7
D gene: .
V gene: TRBV2
clone size: .
CDR3 DNA: TGTGCCAGTTTGGACCTCTACGAGCAGTACTTC
CDR3 protein: CASLDLYEQYF

J gene: TRBJ2-4
D gene: .
V gene: TRBV7-2
clone size: .
CDR3 DNA: TGTGCCAGCAGCTTAGTAAGGGATTCCAAAAACATTCAGTACTTC
CDR3 protein: CASSLVRDSKNIQYF

J gene: TRBJ1-2
D gene: TRBD1
V gene: TRBV23-1
clone size: few
CDR3 DNA: TGCGCCAGCAGCCTCATAAGGACAGGGGGCGCTCGTAACTATGGCTACACCTTC
CDR3 protein: CASSLIRTGGARNYGYTF

J gene: TRBJ2-1
D gene: .
V gene: TRBV14
clone size: .
CDR3 DNA: TGTGCCAGCAGCCAAGACTCACCGATCGGATCCTACAATGAGCAGTTCTTC
CDR3 protein: CASSQDSPIGSYNEQFF

J gene: TRBJ2-1
D gene: .
V gene: TRBV29-1
clone size: few
CDR3 DNA: TGCAGCGTTGAACCCGATTACAATGAGCAGTTCTTC
CDR3 protein: CSVEPDYNEQFF

J gene: TRBJ2-7
D gene: .
V gene: TRBV7-2
clone size: .
CDR3 DNA: TGTGCCAGCAGCCTCGCCCAGATCCAGGGGGAGCAGTACTTC
CDR3 protein: CASSLAQIQGEQYF

J gene: TRBJ2-1
D gene: TRBD2
V gene: TRBV25-1
clone size: few
CDR3 DNA: TGTGCCAGCAGTGGCCTAGCGGGGCAAGAGCAGTTCTTC
CDR3 protein: CASSGLAGQEQFF

J gene: TRBJ2-5
D gene: TRBD2
V gene: TRBV29-1
clone size: few
CDR3 DNA: TGCAGCGTGACGGGACTAGCTCAGGAGACCCAGTACTTC
CDR3 protein: CSVTGLAQETQYF

J gene: TRBJ2-5
D gene: .
V gene: TRBV11-1
clone size: few
CDR3 DNA: TGTGCCAGCAGCTTAGGAGTGGGGGAGACCCAGTACTTC
CDR3 protein: CASSLGVGETQYF

J gene: TRBJ2-7
D gene: .
V gene: TRBV29-1
clone size: .
CDR3 DNA: TGCAGCTTTAATCTGGCGGGCAATTACGAGCAGTACTTC
CDR3 protein: CSFNLAGNYEQYF

J gene: TRBJ2-7
D gene: .
V gene: TRBV12-5
clone size: .
CDR3 DNA: TGTGCTAGTGGTTTGGACTTGTTCGAGCAGTACTTC
CDR3 protein: CASGLDLFEQYF

J gene: TRBJ2-5
D gene: .
V gene: TRBV7-2
clone size: few
CDR3 DNA: TGTGCCAGCAGCTGGTATCTAGCCCTGGGGGAGACCCAGTACTTC
CDR3 protein: CASSWYLALGETQYF